These T cell receptor beta chains were read from a single sample in a study of T cells in Graves' hyperthyroidism and ophthalmopathy. MiXCR was run by TCRdb on the multiplex PCR reads, yielding one entry per CDR3 protein. The top ten hold 25% to 30% of the sample, which has 400,000 to 600,000 distinct CDR3 sequences, roughly 15% seen once. Sequenced sample: blood. The receptors were gathered from a woman aged 25 to 39 with Graves' ophthalmopathy. Both conserved end residues are part of each CDR3. The D gene is left open where the match is weak. Expanded clones get a size class; other rows say once, few or many, or leave the size out.

D: NA; size: many; J: TRBJ2-7; V: TRBV20-1; DNA: TGCAGTGCCTATGAAAGGCTCGAGCAGTACTTC; CDR3: CSAYERLEQYF
D: NA; size: many; J: TRBJ1-6; V: TRBV7-2; DNA: TGTGCCAGCAGCTTAATGAGTCTTAATAATTCACCCCTCCACTTT; CDR3: CASSLMSLNNSPLHF
D: TRBD1; size: NA; J: TRBJ1-2; V: TRBV6-1; DNA: TGTGCCAGCAGTGAAGGAGGGACAGCGATCGACTATGGCTACACCTTC; CDR3: CASSEGGTAIDYGYTF
D: NA; size: few; J: TRBJ1-5; V: TRBV28; DNA: TGTGCCAGCAGCCCCGGGGGGCAGGGGTACATAGCCCAGCATTTT; CDR3: CASSPGGQGYIAQHF
D: NA; size: many; J: TRBJ2-4; V: TRBV3-1; DNA: TGTGCCAGCAGCCAAAGGGATTTAGGGGGGGCCAAAAACATTCAGTACTTC; CDR3: CASSQRDLGGAKNIQYF
D: NA; size: many; J: TRBJ2-7; V: TRBV20-1; DNA: TGCAGTGCTGAGTCCCCGAGCTACGAGCAGTACTTC; CDR3: CSAESPSYEQYF
D: TRBD1; size: many; J: TRBJ2-4; V: TRBV30; DNA: TGTGCCTGGAAAGGCAGGGGGCCCGCCAAAAACATTCAGTACTTC; CDR3: CAWKGRGPAKNIQYF
D: NA; size: many; J: TRBJ1-2; V: TRBV2; DNA: TGTGCCAGCAGTGAAACAGGTGGCTACACCTTC; CDR3: CASSETGGYTF
D: TRBD1; size: few; J: TRBJ1-2; V: TRBV19; DNA: TGTGCCAGTAGTCCCGACAGGGGGACGAACTATGGCTACACCTTC; CDR3: CASSPDRGTNYGYTF
D: NA; size: many; J: TRBJ1-1; V: TRBV14; DNA: TGTGCCAGCAGCCGCATCAGGCTAGGGTACACTGAAGCTTTCTTT; CDR3: CASSRIRLGYTEAFF
D: NA; size: many; J: TRBJ1-1; V: TRBV29-1; DNA: TGCAGCGTTGAACTTCGGGCTTTGTGGACTGAAGCTTTCTTT; CDR3: CSVELRALWTEAFF
D: TRBD1; size: few; J: TRBJ2-2; V: TRBV5-4; DNA: TGTGCCAGCAGCTTGCGGAACAGGGGGCAAGGCACCGGGGAGCTGTTTTTT; CDR3: CASSLRNRGQGTGELFF
D: NA; size: many; J: TRBJ1-1; V: TRBV10-1; DNA: TGCGCCAGCAGTGAGGGCGGGACGTGGAACACTGAAGCTTTCTTT; CDR3: CASSEGGTWNTEAFF
D: TRBD1; size: NA; J: TRBJ2-3; V: TRBV6-1; DNA: TGTGCCAGCAGTTATCTTCCTGGGACAGGGGTTGAAGATACGCAGTATTTT; CDR3: CASSYLPGTGVEDTQYF
D: TRBD1; size: many; J: TRBJ1-1; V: TRBV11-2; DNA: TGTGCCAGCAGCGCTACCAGGGGGGAAGTGAAGAACACTGAAGCTTTCTTT; CDR3: CASSATRGEVKNTEAFF
D: TRBD2; size: NA; J: TRBJ2-2; V: TRBV28; DNA: TGTGCCAGCAGTTTATATTCTAGCGGGAGGTTCCCCCGGGGGGAGCTGTTTTTT; CDR3: CASSLYSSGRFPRGELFF
D: NA; size: many; J: TRBJ2-1; V: TRBV29-1; DNA: TGCAGCGTCGCTACAGGGACCAGCTCCTACAATGAGCAGTTCTTC; CDR3: CSVATGTSSYNEQFF
D: TRBD2; size: NA; J: TRBJ2-1; V: TRBV20-1; DNA: TGCAGTGCTAGGGGGCGGGAGAGGACTGAGCAGTTCTTC; CDR3: CSARGRERTEQFF
D: NA; size: many; J: TRBJ2-1; V: TRBV7-2; DNA: TGTGCCAGCAGCCAATCCCCGGGAGTTAGTCACAATGAGCAGTTCTTC; CDR3: CASSQSPGVSHNEQFF
D: NA; size: once; J: TRBJ1-2; V: TRBV7-2; DNA: TGTGCCAGCAGCTTAGCCCCAGGGACTAACTATGGCTACACCTTC; CDR3: CASSLAPGTNYGYTF
D: NA; size: few; J: TRBJ1-2; V: TRBV4-2; DNA: TGTGCCAGCAGCCCCGGGGCGGGCTATGGCTACACCTTC; CDR3: CASSPGAGYGYTF
D: NA; size: many; J: TRBJ1-2; V: TRBV6-2/TRBV6-3; DNA: TGTGCCAGCAGGGATATTGGCTACACCTTC; CDR3: CASRDIGYTF
D: TRBD1; size: many; J: TRBJ1-5; V: TRBV27; DNA: TGTGCCAGCAGTTGGGGAGGGACAGGTTATCAGCCCCAGCATTTT; CDR3: CASSWGGTGYQPQHF
D: NA; size: many; J: TRBJ1-1; V: TRBV11-2; DNA: TGTGCCAGCAGCCCTCCTGCGGTTATGAACACTGAAGCTTTCTTT; CDR3: CASSPPAVMNTEAFF
D: NA; size: many; J: TRBJ2-7; V: TRBV11-1; DNA: TGTGCCAGCAGCTTATGGGCGACCTCCATGGACGAGCAGTACTTC; CDR3: CASSLWATSMDEQYF
D: NA; size: NA; J: TRBJ1-5; V: TRBV19; DNA: TGTGCCAGTAGTATAGGCTCGGGTAGCAATCAGCCCCAGCATTTT; CDR3: CASSIGSGSNQPQHF
D: TRBD1; size: few; J: TRBJ1-1; V: TRBV15; DNA: TGTGCCACCAGCAGAGCCATGACGGGACAGATGAACACTGAAGCTTTCTTT; CDR3: CATSRAMTGQMNTEAFF
D: NA; size: many; J: TRBJ2-7; V: TRBV28; DNA: TGTGCCAGCAGCCCCCCGACAGCCTACGAGCAGTACTTC; CDR3: CASSPPTAYEQYF
D: NA; size: few; J: TRBJ2-1; V: TRBV2; DNA: TGTGCCAGCAGTTTAACCCAGAACAATGAGCAGTTCTTC; CDR3: CASSLTQNNEQFF
D: TRBD2; size: few; J: TRBJ2-1; V: TRBV9; DNA: TGTGCCAGCAGCACTAGCGGGGAGGTCTACAATGAGCAGTTCTTC; CDR3: CASSTSGEVYNEQFF
D: TRBD2; size: NA; J: TRBJ2-2; V: TRBV19; DNA: TGTGCCAGTAGTAAACGGGAGGGAACAGCCGGGGAGCTGTTTTTT; CDR3: CASSKREGTAGELFF
D: TRBD2; size: many; J: TRBJ2-1; V: TRBV11-1; DNA: TGTGCCAGCAGCTTATTCAGCGGGGGGGTACGATACAATGAGCAGTTCTTC; CDR3: CASSLFSGGVRYNEQFF
D: NA; size: NA; J: TRBJ2-7; V: TRBV28; DNA: TGTGCCAGCAGTTTATTGGGGGGGCGAACGTTCAACGAGCAGTACTTC; CDR3: CASSLLGGRTFNEQYF
D: TRBD1; size: NA; J: TRBJ1-1; V: TRBV10-3; DNA: TGTGCCACCACGGGACAGCCGAACACTGAAGCTTTCTTT; CDR3: CATTGQPNTEAFF
D: NA; size: many; J: TRBJ2-7; V: TRBV28; DNA: TGTGCCAGCAGTTCATCCGGGACTTATAACACTTACGAGCAGTACTTC; CDR3: CASSSSGTYNTYEQYF
D: NA; size: NA; J: TRBJ2-1; V: TRBV6-5; DNA: TGTGCCAGCAGTTACCCCCGATCCGGGACTGCTAAGGGTGAGCAGTTCTTC; CDR3: CASSYPRSGTAKGEQFF
D: NA; size: few; J: TRBJ2-7; V: TRBV15; DNA: TGTGCCACCAGCAGAGATCTAGAAAACCCCTACGAGCAGTACTTC; CDR3: CATSRDLENPYEQYF
D: TRBD2; size: many; J: TRBJ2-3; V: TRBV7-2; DNA: TGTGCCAGCTCTCTCGGGGCTAGCGGGAGAGTGGGAGCAGATACGCAGTATTTT; CDR3: CASSLGASGRVGADTQYF
D: TRBD2; size: NA; J: TRBJ2-1; V: TRBV11-2; DNA: TGTGCCAGCAGCCCGTGGGGACTAGCGGGAGAGGAGCGGATAGGTGAGCAGTTCTTC; CDR3: CASSPWGLAGEERIGEQFF
D: NA; size: few; J: TRBJ1-6; V: TRBV7-9; DNA: TGTGCCAGCAGCTGGGAGGGCTCCGGGAATTCACCCCTCCACTTT; CDR3: CASSWEGSGNSPLHF
D: NA; size: few; J: TRBJ2-5; V: TRBV20-1; DNA: TGCAGTGCTAGAGCACAAGGGACCATATACCAAGAGACCCAGTACTTC; CDR3: CSARAQGTIYQETQYF
D: TRBD2; size: many; J: TRBJ2-3; V: TRBV27; DNA: TGTGCCAGCTACCGAGCGGGAGGGCCCACAGATACGCAGTATTTT; CDR3: CASYRAGGPTDTQYF
D: TRBD1; size: few; J: TRBJ1-1; V: TRBV30; DNA: TGTGCCTGGGACCGGGACAGGGGGAAATCTTTCTTT; CDR3: CAWDRDRGKSFF
D: NA; size: many; J: TRBJ1-2; V: TRBV7-2; DNA: TGTGCCAGCAGCGATGGAGGCCTGCCCTATGGCTACACCTTC; CDR3: CASSDGGLPYGYTF